This T cell receptor (beta chain) derives from a study of blood T cell repertoires in COVID-19 (TCRdb year 2020). For the study in its entirety: Collaborator samples came from the United States, Italy and Spain and covered acute and convalescent phases of COVID-19. The material from the prospective study consisted of cDNA or gDNA derived from T cells, B-cell-depleted T cells, or PBMCs. Where available, HLA class I and class II types were obtained from metadata supplied by the sample provider rather than from assay-based typing. Nearly every sample came with metadata listing a de-identified subject ID, COVID-19 status, age in years and sex. Deeply sampled blood TCRbeta repertoires from subjects exposed to, actively infected with, or recovered from COVID-19 were included in the dataset. The repertoires were made available in a free public database intended to serve as a resource for research on the immune response to SARS-CoV-2. The samples were drawn from two sources: the first 160 participants of the ongoing ImmuneRACE study, and 1,254 subjects contributed by 6 global collaborators.

TCRbeta CDR3 regions were amplified from genomic DNA by means of the immunoSEQ Assay, a bias-controlled multiplex PCR. As for the authors' bioinformatics: The number of nucleated cells in each sample was estimated from the amplification of reference gene primers within the assay. Sequence reads were collapsed and filtered to measure the absolute abundance of every unique TCRbeta CDR3 rearrangement. For each sample, productive Simpson clonality was calculated as the square root of Simpson's diversity index across productive rearrangements. TCRdb provides this immuneACCESS table in a form limited to in-frame rearrangements. Some clones are lacking; in checked studies, under half of them reflect an unresolved V gene, and why the rest are absent is not known. D and trimming were read from the DNA, whereas the V and J calls and clone size are those reported in that table. Across this sample there are about 270,000 clones, with approximately 91% seen only once. The ten largest clonotypes hold roughly 2.2% of the sample.

As encoded in the germline V gene, CDR1 is SGHNT while CDR2 is YENEEA. V was cut back by 5 bases and J by 5 bases, leaving a gap of 12 bases between them. The CDR3 has 13 amino acids, counting the end cysteine and phenylalanine. Only the CDR3 part of the read is kept: 39 bases, read in frame from the first base. Turning to this clone: Its antigen target is currently unknown. No clone much larger than this one lies a single base away; base qualities are absent.

The collaborating institutions used their own protocols to collect whole blood in K2EDTA tubes. For TCRbeta analysis, collaborators shipped samples in one of three forms: frozen whole blood, isolated PBMCs, or DNA extracted from either of those sample types. The research as a whole found: The amount of clinical and demographic metadata varied by source and participant and was provided uncurated.

Recombination connected TRBV11-3 to TRBJ2-5; a weak D assignment points to TRBD1 (5 bases agree). This clonotype was sampled from a man aged 50 or older with acute or convalescent COVID-19. What was sequenced was peripheral blood. The CDR3 reads CASSLGYRETQYF. The DNA is TGTGCCAGCAGCCTGGGTTACAGGGAGACCCAGTACTTC.